The sequence of this TCR beta chain was determined in a study of blood T cell repertoires in COVID-19. As for the study in general: Some COVID-19 samples were acute and others convalescent; all came from the United States, Italy and Spain.

V shed 1 base, J shed 7 bases, and the junction held 4 bases outside the gene matches. Germline V gene data show CDR1 as SGHTA and CDR2 as FQGNSA. The CDR3 covers 14 residues. Individuals aged about 18 to 90 years were recruited from fewer than 30 US areas. Allocation to cohorts depended on clinical history reported by the participants. As concerns this clone: Other DNA sequences within the sample encode an identical CDR3.

The data were produced by immunoSEQ multiplex PCR, yet TCRdb's version contains in-frame clones alone and is incomplete. The sample records approximately 280,000 clones, 70% to 90% being singletons. This sequence was found in a woman in her thirties or forties who had recovered from COVID-19. The chain links TRBV7-2 to TRBJ2-1, with 7 bases aligning to TRBD2. The sequencing sample was made of PBMCs or T cells enriched from blood (not recorded which). The CDR3 loop is CASSLGTSVNEQFF. CDR3 nucleotides: TGTGCCAGCAGCTTAGGTACTAGCGTGAATGAGCAGTTCTTC. The complete variable domain, with remaining parts taken from reference TRBV7-2 and TRBJ2-1, reads GAGVSQSPSNKVTEKGKDVELRCDPISGHTALYWYRQSLGQGLEFLIYFQGNSAPDKSGLPSDRFSAERTGGSVSTLTIQRTQQEDSAVYLCASSLGTSVNEQFFGPGTRLTVL.